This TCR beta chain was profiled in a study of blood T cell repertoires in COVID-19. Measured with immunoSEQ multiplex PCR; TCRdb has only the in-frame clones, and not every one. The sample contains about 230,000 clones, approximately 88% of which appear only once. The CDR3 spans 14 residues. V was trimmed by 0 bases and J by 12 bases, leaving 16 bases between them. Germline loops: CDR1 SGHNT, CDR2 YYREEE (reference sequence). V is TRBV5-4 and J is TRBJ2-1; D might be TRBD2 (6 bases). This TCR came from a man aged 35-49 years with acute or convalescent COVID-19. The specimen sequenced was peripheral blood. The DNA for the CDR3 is TGTGCCAGCAGCTTGGAGAGTTTTAGGGGAGGGCAGTTCTTC. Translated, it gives CASSLESFRGGQFF.